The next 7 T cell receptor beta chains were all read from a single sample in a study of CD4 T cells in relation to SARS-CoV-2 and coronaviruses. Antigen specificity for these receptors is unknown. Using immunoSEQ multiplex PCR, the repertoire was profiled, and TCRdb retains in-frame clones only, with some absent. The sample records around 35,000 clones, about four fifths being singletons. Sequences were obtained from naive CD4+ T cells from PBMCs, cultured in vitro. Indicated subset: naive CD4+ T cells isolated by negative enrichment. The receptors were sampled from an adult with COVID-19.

CDR3 residues: CASSPGGQGREQYF. CDR3 bases: TGTGCCAGCAGCCCCGGGGGGCAGGGCCGCGAGCAGTACTTC. The rearrangement uses TRBV28 and TRBJ2-7; D is possibly TRBD2 (7 bases). The ends were cut back, 6 bases at V and 6 bases at J, with 18 bases in the middle. CDR3 length equals 14 residues. The V gene's germline CDR1 is MDHEN and CDR2 SYDVKM.

The CDR3 spells CASRDRSTDTQYF. In nucleotides, the CDR3 is TGTGCCAGCCGGGACAGGAGCACAGATACGCAGTATTTT. V and J are TRBV2 and TRBJ2-3; TRBD1 matches 8 bases. The CDR3 spans 13 residues. With V trimmed by 8 bases and J by 0 bases, 1 base remained unmatched. Germline CDR1 is SNHLY and CDR2 is FYNNEI.

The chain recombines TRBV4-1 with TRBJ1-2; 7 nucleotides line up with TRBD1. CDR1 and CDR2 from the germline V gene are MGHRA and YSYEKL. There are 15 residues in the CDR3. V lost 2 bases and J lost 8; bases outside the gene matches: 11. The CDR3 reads CASSQSTGEPRGYTF. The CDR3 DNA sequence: TGCGCCAGCAGCCAATCAACAGGGGAACCGCGCGGCTACACCTTC.

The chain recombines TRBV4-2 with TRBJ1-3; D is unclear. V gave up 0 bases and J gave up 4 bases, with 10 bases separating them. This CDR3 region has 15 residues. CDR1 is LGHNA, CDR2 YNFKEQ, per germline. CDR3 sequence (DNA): TGTGCCAGCAGCCAAGATCGGAGGGAGGGAAACACCATATATTTT. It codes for CASSQDRREGNTIYF.

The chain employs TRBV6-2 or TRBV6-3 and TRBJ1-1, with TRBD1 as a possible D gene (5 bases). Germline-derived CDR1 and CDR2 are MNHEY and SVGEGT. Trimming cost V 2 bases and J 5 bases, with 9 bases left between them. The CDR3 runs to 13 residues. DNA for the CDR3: TGTGCCAGCAGTTACGTGGGGGAAACTGAAGCTTTCTTT. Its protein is CASSYVGETEAFF.

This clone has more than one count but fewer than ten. The CDR3 sequence is CASSQDVLTEAFF. The CDR3 DNA reads as TGCGCCAGCAGCCAAGACGTTCTAACTGAAGCTTTCTTT. The chain couples TRBV4-1 to TRBJ1-1; no clear D. Trimming removed 0 bases at V and 5 bases at J, with 7 bases between. Germline V gene lookup returns CDR1 MGHRA and CDR2 YSYEKL. The CDR3 is 13 amino acids.

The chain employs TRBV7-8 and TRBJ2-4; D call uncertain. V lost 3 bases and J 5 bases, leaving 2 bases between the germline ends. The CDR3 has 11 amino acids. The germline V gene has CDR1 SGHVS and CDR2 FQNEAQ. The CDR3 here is CASSFQNIQYF. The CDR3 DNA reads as TGTGCCAGCAGCTTTCAAAACATTCAGTACTTC.